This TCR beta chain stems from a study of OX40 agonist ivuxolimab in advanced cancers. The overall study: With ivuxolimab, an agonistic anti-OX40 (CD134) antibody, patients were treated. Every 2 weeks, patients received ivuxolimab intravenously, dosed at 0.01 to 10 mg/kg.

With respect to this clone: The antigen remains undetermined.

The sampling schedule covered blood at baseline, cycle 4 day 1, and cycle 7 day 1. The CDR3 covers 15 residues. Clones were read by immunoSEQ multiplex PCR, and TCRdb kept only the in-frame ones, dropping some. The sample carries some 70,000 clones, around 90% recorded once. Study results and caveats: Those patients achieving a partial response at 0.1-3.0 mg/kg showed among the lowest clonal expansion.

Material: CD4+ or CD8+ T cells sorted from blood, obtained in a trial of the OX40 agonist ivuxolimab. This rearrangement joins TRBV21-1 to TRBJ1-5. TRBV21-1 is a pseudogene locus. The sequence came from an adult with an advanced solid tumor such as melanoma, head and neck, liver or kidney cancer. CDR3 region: CASSRVHAPDQPQHF. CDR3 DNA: TGTGCCAGCAGCAGAGTCCACGCACCTGATCAGCCCCAGCATTTT.